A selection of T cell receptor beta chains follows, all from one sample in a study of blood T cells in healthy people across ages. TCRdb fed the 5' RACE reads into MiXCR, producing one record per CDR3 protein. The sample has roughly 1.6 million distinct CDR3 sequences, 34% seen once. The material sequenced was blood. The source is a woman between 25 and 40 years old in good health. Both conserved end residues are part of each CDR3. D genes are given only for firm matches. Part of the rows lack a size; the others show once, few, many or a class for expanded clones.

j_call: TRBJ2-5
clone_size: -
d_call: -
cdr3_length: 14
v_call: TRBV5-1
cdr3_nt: TGCGCCAGCAGCTCAACCTCCGTTGGAGAGACCCCGTACTTC
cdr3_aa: CASSSTSVGETPYF

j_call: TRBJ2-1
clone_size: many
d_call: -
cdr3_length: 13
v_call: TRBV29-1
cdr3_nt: TGCAGCGTTGACCCCAGTAGGGGCAATGAGCAGTTCTTC
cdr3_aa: CSVDPSRGNEQFF

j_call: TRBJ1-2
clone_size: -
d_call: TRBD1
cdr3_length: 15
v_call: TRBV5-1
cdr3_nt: TGCGCCAGCAGCTTGGACCCAACAGGGGCTGGGGGCTACACCTTC
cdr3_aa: CASSLDPTGAGGYTF

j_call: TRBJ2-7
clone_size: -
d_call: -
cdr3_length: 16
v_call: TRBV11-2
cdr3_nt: TGTGCCAGCAGCCGACCCAATCCGGGGACAACCCACGAGCAGTACTTC
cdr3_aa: CASSRPNPGTTHEQYF

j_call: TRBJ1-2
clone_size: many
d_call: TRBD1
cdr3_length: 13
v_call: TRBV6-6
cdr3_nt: TGTGCCAGCAGTCGACAGGGGGCAAATGGCTACACCTTC
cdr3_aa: CASSRQGANGYTF

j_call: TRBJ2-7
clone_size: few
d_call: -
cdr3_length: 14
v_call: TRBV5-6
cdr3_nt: TGTGCCAGCAGCTCCTATACAGGTACCTACGAGCAGTACTTC
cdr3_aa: CASSSYTGTYEQYF

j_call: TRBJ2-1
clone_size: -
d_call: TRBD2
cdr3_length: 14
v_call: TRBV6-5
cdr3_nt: TGTGCCAGCAGTAAGACTAGCGGGGGCAATGAGCAGTTCTTC
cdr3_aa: CASSKTSGGNEQFF

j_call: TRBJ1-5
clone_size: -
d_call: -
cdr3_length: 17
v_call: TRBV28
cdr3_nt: TGTGCCAGCGATCCCTCGGTTGGAGCCTATAGCAATCAGCCCCAGCATTTT
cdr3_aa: CASDPSVGAYSNQPQHF

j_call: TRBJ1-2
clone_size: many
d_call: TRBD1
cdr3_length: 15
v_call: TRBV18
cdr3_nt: TGTGCCAGCTCACCCGGGACAGGGGCGAACTATGGCTACACCTTC
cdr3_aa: CASSPGTGANYGYTF

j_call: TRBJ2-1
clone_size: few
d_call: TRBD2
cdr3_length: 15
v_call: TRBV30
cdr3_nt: TGTGCCTGGAGCACCGGGCTAGCGGGAAGGAATGAGCAGTTCTTC
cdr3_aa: CAWSTGLAGRNEQFF

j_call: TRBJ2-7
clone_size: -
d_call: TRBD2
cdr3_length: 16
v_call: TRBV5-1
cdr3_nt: TGCGCCAGCAGCTTGGGGACCGGGGGGAAGCTCTACGAGCAGTACTTC
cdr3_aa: CASSLGTGGKLYEQYF

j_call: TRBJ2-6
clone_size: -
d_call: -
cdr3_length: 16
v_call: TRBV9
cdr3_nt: TGTGCCAGCAGCGTAGACGGATCCTCTGGGGCCAACGTCCTGACTTTC
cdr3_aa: CASSVDGSSGANVLTF

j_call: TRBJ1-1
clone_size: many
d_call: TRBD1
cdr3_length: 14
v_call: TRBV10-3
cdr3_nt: TGTGCCATCTCCAGGACAGGGCAGAACACTGAAGCTTTCTTT
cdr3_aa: CAISRTGQNTEAFF

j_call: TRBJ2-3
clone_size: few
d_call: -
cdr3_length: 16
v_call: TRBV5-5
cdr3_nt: TGTGCCAGCAGCTCTCCTAGCCATGGTGGCCCAGATACGCAGTATTTT
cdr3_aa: CASSSPSHGGPDTQYF

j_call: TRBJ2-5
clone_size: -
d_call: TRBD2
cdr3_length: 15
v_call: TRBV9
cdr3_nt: TGTGCCAGCAGCACTAGCGGGGGGGCCAGTGAGACCCAGTACTTC
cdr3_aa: CASSTSGGASETQYF

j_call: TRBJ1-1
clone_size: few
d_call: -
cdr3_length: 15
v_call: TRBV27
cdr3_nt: TGTGCCAGCAGTCCTCATGGAGGACGCCTTGGTGAAGCTTTCTTT
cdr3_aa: CASSPHGGRLGEAFF

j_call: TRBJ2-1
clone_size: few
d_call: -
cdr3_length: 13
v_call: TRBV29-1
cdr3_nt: TGCAGCGTTGCGGGGTTCACCTACAGTGAGCAGTTCTTC
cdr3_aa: CSVAGFTYSEQFF

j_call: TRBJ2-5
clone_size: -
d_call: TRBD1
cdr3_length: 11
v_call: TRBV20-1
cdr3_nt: TGCAGGACGGACAGGGATGAGACCCAGTACTTC
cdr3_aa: CRTDRDETQYF

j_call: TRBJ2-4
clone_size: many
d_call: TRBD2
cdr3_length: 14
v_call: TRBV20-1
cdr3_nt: TGCAGTAGTACTAGCGGTATCTCCAAAAACATTCAGTACTTC
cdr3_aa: CSSTSGISKNIQYF

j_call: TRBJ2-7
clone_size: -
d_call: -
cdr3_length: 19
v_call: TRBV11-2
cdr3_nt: TGTGCCAGCAGCTTAGCCGCTTTTTCCCGTATCAGTTATAGCTACGAGCAGTACTTC
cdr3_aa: CASSLAAFSRISYSYEQYF

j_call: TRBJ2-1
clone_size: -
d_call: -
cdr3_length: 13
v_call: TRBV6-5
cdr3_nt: TGTGCCAGCAGACCCCGTCCCGGCGGTGAGCAGTTCTTC
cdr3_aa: CASRPRPGGEQFF

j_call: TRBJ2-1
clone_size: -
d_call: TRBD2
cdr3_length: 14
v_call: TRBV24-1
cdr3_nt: TGTGCCACCAGTTGGGGGGAGGGCCGGCATGAGCAGTTCTTC
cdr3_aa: CATSWGEGRHEQFF

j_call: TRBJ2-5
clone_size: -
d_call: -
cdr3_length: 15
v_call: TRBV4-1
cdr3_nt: TGCGCCAGCAGCCAAAGAGTCGGGGGATCCTATGAGCAGTACTTC
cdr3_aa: CASSQRVGGSYEQYF

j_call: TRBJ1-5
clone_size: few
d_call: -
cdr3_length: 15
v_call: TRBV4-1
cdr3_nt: TGCGCCAGCAGCCAAGGGTGGGCGGTCGGGCAGCCCCAGCATTTT
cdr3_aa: CASSQGWAVGQPQHF

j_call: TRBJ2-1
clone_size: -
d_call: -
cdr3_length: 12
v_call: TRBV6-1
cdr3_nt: TGTGCCAGCAGTGTGAGGAGGAATGAGCAGTTCTTC
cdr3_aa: CASSVRRNEQFF

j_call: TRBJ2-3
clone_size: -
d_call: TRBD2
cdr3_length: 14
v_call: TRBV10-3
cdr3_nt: TGTGCCACGGGACTAGCGGGTTCAGGTGATACGCAGTATTTT
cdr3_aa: CATGLAGSGDTQYF

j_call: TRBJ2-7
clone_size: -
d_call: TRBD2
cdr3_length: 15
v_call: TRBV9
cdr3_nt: TGTGCCAGCAACACACTAGCGCTCGGGGAAGAGACCCAGTGCTTC
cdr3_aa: CASNTLALGEETQCF

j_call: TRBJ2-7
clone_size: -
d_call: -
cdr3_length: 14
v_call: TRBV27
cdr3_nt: TGTGCCAGCAGTTTGCACAGGAACTCCTACGAGCAGTACTTC
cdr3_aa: CASSLHRNSYEQYF

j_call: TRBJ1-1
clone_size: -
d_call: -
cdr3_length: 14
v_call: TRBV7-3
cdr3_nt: TGTGCCAGCAGCCCTACAGGGCGTAGGACTGAAGCTTTCTTT
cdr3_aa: CASSPTGRRTEAFF

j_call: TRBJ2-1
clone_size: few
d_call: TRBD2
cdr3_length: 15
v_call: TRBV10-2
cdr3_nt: TGCGCCAGCAGTGGTACTAGCGGGAGAAGCGGTGAGCAGTTCTTC
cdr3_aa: CASSGTSGRSGEQFF

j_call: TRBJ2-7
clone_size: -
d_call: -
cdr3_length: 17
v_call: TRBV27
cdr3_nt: TGTGCCAGCAGTTTACGTCCTCCCGAGACCCGGGGGAACGAGCAGTACTTC
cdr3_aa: CASSLRPPETRGNEQYF

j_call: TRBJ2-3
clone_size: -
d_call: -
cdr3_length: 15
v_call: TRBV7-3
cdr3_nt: TGTGCCAGCAGCACTACCGGGACTAGCACAGATACGCAGTATTTT
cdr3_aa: CASSTTGTSTDTQYF

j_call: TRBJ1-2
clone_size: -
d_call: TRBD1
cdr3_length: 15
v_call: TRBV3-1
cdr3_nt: TGTGCCAGCAGCCGGGGACAGGGGGCTGGCTATAGCTACACCTTC
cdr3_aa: CASSRGQGAGYSYTF

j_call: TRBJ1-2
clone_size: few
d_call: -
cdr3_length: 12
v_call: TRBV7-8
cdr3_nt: TGTGCCAGCAGCTTAGATCTGTGGGGCTACACCTTC
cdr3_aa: CASSLDLWGYTF

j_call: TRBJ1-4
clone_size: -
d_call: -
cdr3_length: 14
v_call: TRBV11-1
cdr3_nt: TGTGCCAGCAGCTCAACTCAGGGATCTGAAAAACTGTTTTTT
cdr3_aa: CASSSTQGSEKLFF

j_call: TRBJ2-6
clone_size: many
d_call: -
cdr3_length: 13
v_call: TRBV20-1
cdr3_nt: TGCAGTGCCCCCCCGGCCGGGGCCAACGTCCTGACTTTC
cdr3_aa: CSAPPAGANVLTF

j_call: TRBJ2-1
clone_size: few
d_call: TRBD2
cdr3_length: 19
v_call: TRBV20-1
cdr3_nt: TGCAGTGCTAGATCCCCCGGGACTAGCGGGAGTAGGTCCTACAATGAGCAGTTCTTC
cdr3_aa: CSARSPGTSGSRSYNEQFF

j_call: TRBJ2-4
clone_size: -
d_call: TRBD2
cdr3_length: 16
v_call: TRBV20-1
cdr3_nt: TGCAGTGCTAGAGAGCGACTAGCCCCCCTCGGAGACATTCAGTACTTC
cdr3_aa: CSARERLAPLGDIQYF

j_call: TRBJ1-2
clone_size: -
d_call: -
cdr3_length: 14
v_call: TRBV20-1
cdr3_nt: TGCAGTGCTAGAGATCCGTTAGCTAACTATGGCTACACCTTC
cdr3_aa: CSARDPLANYGYTF

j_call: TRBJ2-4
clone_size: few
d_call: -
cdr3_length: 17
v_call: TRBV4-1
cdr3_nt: TGCGCCAGCAGCCAAGTGGGGGCGCGGGTTGCCAAAAACATTCAGTACTTC
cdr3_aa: CASSQVGARVAKNIQYF

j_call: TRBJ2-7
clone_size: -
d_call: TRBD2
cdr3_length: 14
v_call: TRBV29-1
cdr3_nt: TGCAGCGTTGGACCGAGACTAGCGTCGAATGAGCAGTACTTC
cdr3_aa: CSVGPRLASNEQYF

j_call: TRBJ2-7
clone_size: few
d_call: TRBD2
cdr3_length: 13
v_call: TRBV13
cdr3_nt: TGTGCCAGCAGTTACGGGAGGAGCCACGAGCAGTACTTC
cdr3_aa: CASSYGRSHEQYF

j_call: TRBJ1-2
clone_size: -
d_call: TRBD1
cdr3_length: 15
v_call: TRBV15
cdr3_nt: TGTGCCACCAGCAGGGAAAAGGGACAGGTTGATGGCTACACCTTC
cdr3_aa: CATSREKGQVDGYTF

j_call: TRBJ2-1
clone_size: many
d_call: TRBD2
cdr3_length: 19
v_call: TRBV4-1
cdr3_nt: TGCGCCAGCAGCCAAGATAAACTAGCGGGGGGCGGGTCCTACAATGAGCAGTTCTTC
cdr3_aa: CASSQDKLAGGGSYNEQFF

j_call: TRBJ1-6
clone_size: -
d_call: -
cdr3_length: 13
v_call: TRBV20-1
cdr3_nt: TGCATGACGTCGAGTCGGGGGGGCTCACCCCTCCACTTT
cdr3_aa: CMTSSRGGSPLHF

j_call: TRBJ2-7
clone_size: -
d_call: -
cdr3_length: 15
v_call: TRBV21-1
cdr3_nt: TGTGCCGGAGACAGGCCTCAGCGCCCCCCCTACGAGCAGTACTTC
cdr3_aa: CAGDRPQRPPYEQYF

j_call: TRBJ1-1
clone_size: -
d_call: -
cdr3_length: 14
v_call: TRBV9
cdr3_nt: TGTGCCAGCAGCGGAGACGGGCCCGTCAGTGAAGCTTTCTTT
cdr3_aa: CASSGDGPVSEAFF

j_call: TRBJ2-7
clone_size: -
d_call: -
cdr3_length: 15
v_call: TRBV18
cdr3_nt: TGTGCCAGCTCACCATTCCCCGGGACCCAAGGCGAGCAGTACTTC
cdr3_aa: CASSPFPGTQGEQYF

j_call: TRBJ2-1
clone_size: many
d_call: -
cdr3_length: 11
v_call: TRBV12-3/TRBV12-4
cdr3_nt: TGTGCCAGCAGTTTAAGCTATGAGCAGTTCTTC
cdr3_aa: CASSLSYEQFF

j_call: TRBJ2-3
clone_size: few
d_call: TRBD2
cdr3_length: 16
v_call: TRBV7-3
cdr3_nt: TGTGCCAGCAGTTCGCAGGGACTAGCGGGGCCAGATACGCAGTATTTT
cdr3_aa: CASSSQGLAGPDTQYF

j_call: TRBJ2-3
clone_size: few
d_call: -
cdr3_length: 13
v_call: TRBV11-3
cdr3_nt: TGTGCCAGCAGCCCAGACGGGGGAGATACGCAGTATTTT
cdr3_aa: CASSPDGGDTQYF

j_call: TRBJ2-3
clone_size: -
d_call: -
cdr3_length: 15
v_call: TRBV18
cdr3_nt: TGTGCCAGCTCACCCTCGACTAGAGCGGCAGATACGCAGTATTTT
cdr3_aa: CASSPSTRAADTQYF

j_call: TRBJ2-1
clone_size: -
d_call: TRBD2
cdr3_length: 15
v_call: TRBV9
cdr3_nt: TGTGCCAGCAGCGGGGCCGGGACTAGCGGTTATGAGCAGTTCTTC
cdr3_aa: CASSGAGTSGYEQFF

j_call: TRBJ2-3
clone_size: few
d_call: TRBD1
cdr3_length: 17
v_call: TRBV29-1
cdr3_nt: TGCAGCGTTGACGGAACTCCGGGACAGCGCCTTTCAGATACGCAGTATTTT
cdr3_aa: CSVDGTPGQRLSDTQYF

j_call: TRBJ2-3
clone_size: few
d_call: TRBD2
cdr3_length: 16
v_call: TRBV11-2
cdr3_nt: TGTGCCAGCAGCTTAGATCAGAGGCGGGGGGGAGATACGCAGTATTTT
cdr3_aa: CASSLDQRRGGDTQYF

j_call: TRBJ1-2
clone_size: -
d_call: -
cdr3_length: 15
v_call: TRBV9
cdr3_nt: TGTGCCAGCAGCAGACGACAGACGTCTAACTATGGCTACACCTTC
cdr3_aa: CASSRRQTSNYGYTF

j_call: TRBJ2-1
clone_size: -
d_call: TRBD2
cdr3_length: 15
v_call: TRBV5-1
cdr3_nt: TGCGCCAGCAGCTCGTCTGGGACTAGCGGCAGTGAGCAGTTCTTC
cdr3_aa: CASSSSGTSGSEQFF

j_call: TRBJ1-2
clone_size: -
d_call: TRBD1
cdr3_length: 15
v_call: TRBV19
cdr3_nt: TGTGCCAGTAGTTGGGAGGCAGGGGGCAGGGATGGCTACACCTTC
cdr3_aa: CASSWEAGGRDGYTF

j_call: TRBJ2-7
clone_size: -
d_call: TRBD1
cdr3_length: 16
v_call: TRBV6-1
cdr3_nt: TGTGCCAGCAGTGGAGGATCCGGGACAGGGACCTACGAGCAGTACTTC
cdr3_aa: CASSGGSGTGTYEQYF